This T cell receptor (beta chain) was sequenced during a study of cytomegalovirus exposure and HLA in healthy donors (dated by TCRdb to the late 2010s). Regarding the complete study: An earlier analysis of some 500 of the donors reported 250 to 350 Gb of sequence data and some 120 million unique TCR beta sequences from some 180 million T cells. Approximately 300 gigabases of sequencing data and 70 million to 85 million unique TCR sequences were included in an early release covering roughly 600 HLA-typed donors. Of the 398 genotyped donors, approximately 83% fell in the genetic ancestry cluster associated with self-reported Caucasian donors. The study aimed to test whether signatures of past pathogen exposure could be identified by cataloging public T cell receptors. The study used immunosequencing to profile the T cell repertoires of 666 subjects and linked those repertoires to cytomegalovirus serostatus. A separate validation cohort of approximately 130 different subjects was used in addition to the roughly 720-subject first cohort. High-throughput TCR immunosequencing, statistical association of individual TCRs with disease status, and machine learning were combined to predict cytomegalovirus infection status. A later analysis re-examined previously published TCR beta repertoires from about 670 donors and added high-resolution HLA genotyping to investigate patterns of TCR occurrence. Rather than using new phenotypic data, the later analysis identified candidate immune exposures from TCR beta sequences and from how often those sequences occurred across donors. To decide whether each TCR beta V gene segment behaved as functional or pseudogenic, an earlier analysis of approximately 590 of the donors relied on high-throughput TCR beta sequencing. Donor age, sex, ethnicity and CMV serostatus were compiled together with the repertoire data. In a later genetic analysis, genome-wide SNP genotypes for about three fifths of the 666 donors were used, and that subset was treated as a discovery cohort. Every discovery cohort repertoire had been produced on one sequencing platform. HLA typing included class I and class II loci at four-digit resolution. The number of typed donors differed by locus: roughly 620-630 for A, B, C, DRB1 and DQB1; 522 for DQA1; approximately 600 for DPA1; and about 450 for DPB1. Because of strong linkage in the cohort, roughly five DR-DQ haplotypes were treated as single units for association and clustering. Among a few hundred genotyped donors of the cohort, an average of around 240,000 unique TCR beta nucleotide sequences were sequenced per donor, roughly 20% of them non-productive.

What the research found in general, with its limitations: A further reported finding was that TCR beta sequences accurately predicted the HLA-A and HLA-B alleles for most subjects in the first cohort. Because some donors lacked HLA typing at each locus, the association tests relied only on the typed subset. Sequencing depth was assumed to be roughly uniform across donors in the presence/absence analyses, though that assumption may not hold. Assigning TCR associations to individual alleles was difficult when HLA alleles, especially DR and DQ, strongly co-occurred. Correlated functional status among segregating V segments might be attributable to linkage disequilibrium, but an unknown experimental factor could not be ruled out. The authors suggested that the approach could potentially be extended to other disease states and immunological phenotypes. A later analysis reported that several top co-occurrence clusters appeared linked to parvovirus B19, influenza, CMV and Epstein-Barr virus. A later analysis found that TCR association rates varied across HLA loci, with DRB1 alleles showing the most associated TCRs and HLA-C alleles the fewest. In a later analysis, HLA-associated TCR beta chains showed more clonal expansion and lower generation probabilities than non-associated chains that were equally common. A few of the identified cytomegalovirus-associated TCR beta chains were confirmed in vitro to be specific for cytomegalovirus antigens. A group of highly shared sequence variants was considered likely to be a technical artifact of the sequencing pipeline. In the study, about 150 TCR beta chains were listed as associated with cytomegalovirus. The 87-base-pair reads could not distinguish some IMGT-functional V segments, including TRBV6-2 and TRBV6-3, so those segments were excluded. In a later analysis, most CMV-associated TCR beta chains were found to appear HLA-restricted, with HLA associations seemingly driven largely by CMV exposure. The classifier was reported to diagnose cytomegalovirus status with high specificity and sensitivity in both the original and validation cohorts. Immune exposure information for the cohort was limited to CMV serostatus. Because counts were too low, about 17 rarely observed V segments, including chromosome 9 orphons, were excluded from the earlier analysis of around 590 of the donors. A later analysis associated around 16,000 TCR beta sequences with specific HLA alleles at a false discovery rate of 0.05. A later genetic analysis associated a missense DCLRE1C variant with V-gene and J-gene trimming of TCR beta chains, and an independent cohort replicated the association. Compared with the approximately 710-donor mean, donors in an Asian-associated ancestry cluster had fewer N-insertions in productive TCRs, according to a later genetic analysis. This cohort had only TCR beta chains sequenced, and the lack of alpha or paired-chain data limited which features could be detected. Broadly in line with IMGT annotations, most TCR beta V segments showed up in productive rearrangements about 87% or about 30% of the time in an earlier analysis of around 600 of the donors. Across donors, most TCR sequences were observed very rarely, whereas some public TCRs were present in many individuals.

The protocol used for the library was the immunoSEQ multiplex PCR assay. For the multiplex PCR, a mixture combining 60 forward primers for TCR Vbeta segments and 13 reverse primers for TCR Jbeta segments was used. The CDR3 region of rearranged TCR beta genes was amplified from genomic DNA by a multiplex PCR assay. The Illumina HiSeq System was used to sequence the amplified TCR beta libraries as 87-base-pair reads. In the original analysis: Across the 500 to 850 repertoires, a later analysis counted around 80 million unique TCR beta chains, approximately 12 million of which were shared by at least two donors. Raw reads were error-corrected and collapsed into unique sequences with a nearest-neighbor algorithm that merged closely related sequences to remove PCR and sequencing errors. To assign V, D and J gene segments, CDR3 sequences were aligned to IMGT reference sequences. For a sequence to be retained, a match of at least six nucleotides to both a V gene segment and a J gene segment was required. A rearrangement counted as productive if the CDR3 had no stop codons and remained in frame with V and J, and every other rearrangement counted as non-productive. Following IMGT convention, CDR3 was defined as the stretch from the second conserved V-encoded cysteine to the conserved J-encoded phenylalanine. Sequences without an unambiguous match to a single V gene segment were excluded from the earlier analysis of 450 to 650 of the donors. In an earlier analysis of 587 of the donors, V segments were called functional above 56.7% productive rearrangements and were called segregating when the between-donor standard deviation exceeded 5%. A statistical classification framework was built to diagnose cytomegalovirus status from the catalog of TCR beta chain sequences. A later analysis assigned V and J genes by comparing TCR nucleotide sequences with IMGT/GENE-DB human TR gene sequences. A later analysis assigned CDR3 sequences and most-parsimonious VDJ recombination scenarios with the TCRdist pipeline. In a later analysis, each TCR beta chain was defined by its CDR3 amino acid sequence together with its V-gene family, and reads without a unique V-gene family were excluded. To address suspected cross-contamination and a sequencing artifact, a later analysis removed approximately 600 highly shared, low-generation-probability nucleotide sequences. In a later analysis, a clonal expansion index for each public chain was calculated from normalized within-repertoire ranks of inferred template counts. Generation probabilities in a later analysis came from a VDJ recombination model fitted to out-of-frame rearrangements, and those results were checked against IGoR. Hypergeometric tests were used in a later analysis to score TCR-TCR, TCR-HLA and TCR-CMV co-occurrence, with a repertoire-size bias correction applied to the TCR pairs. In a later analysis, false discovery rates were estimated by permuting HLA or CMV assignments 20 times. A later analysis grouped co-occurring TCRs with DBSCAN, adding TCRdist sequence similarity when clustering within HLA-allele-positive subsets. Repertoires with fewer than 30,000 or more than 120,000 public chains were left out of co-occurrence clustering, as were about five repertoires with anomalous nucleotide sharing. The clones in this table, taken by TCRdb from immuneACCESS, are in-frame only. Not every clone is retained; where verified, under half of the shortfall comes from an unresolved V gene, and the cause of the rest is unknown. Clone size and V and J calls were adopted from that table, with D and trimming inferred from the DNA. The sample table lists 100,000 to 150,000 clones, 66% of them with a count of one. In total, the top ten clones hold over 1.5% of the sample.

Points on this clone: What this receptor recognizes is not known. The input lacks base qualities; no much larger clone sits a single base away.

The cohort was made up of several hundred healthy bone marrow donors. At the time of sampling, all cohort members were nominally healthy, though unrecorded immune exposures were likely present. The donor was CMV seronegative and belonged to the group of around 400 seronegative cohort members. A peripheral blood sample was collected from each donor, and TCR beta sequencing was performed on peripheral blood mononuclear cells. Genomic DNA was extracted from the blood cell samples with the Qiagen DNeasy Blood Extraction Kit. The germline V gene (reference sequence) sets CDR1 to GTSNPN and CDR2 to SVGIG. The CDR3 runs 17 amino acids, cysteine and phenylalanine included. Left in the record is the CDR3 DNA by itself, 51 bases read in frame from the first base. Here V drops 0 bases and J drops 4 bases, and the junction holds 11 bases not matched to any gene.

The TCR sequence derives from a man in his late teens or twenties in good health and CMV-seronegative. The chain was built from TRBV30 and TRBJ2-1; TRBD1 agrees with 8 junctional bases. Sequenced: PBMCs. The CDR3 region has the sequence CAWSVGFRDRSYNEQFF. The base sequence is TGTGCCTGGAGTGTAGGCTTTCGGGACAGGTCATACAATGAGCAGTTCTTC.